A selection of T cell receptor beta chains follows, all from one sample in a study of human T cells and chemical hapten exposure. TCRdb reprocessed the RACE reads with MiXCR, giving one entry per CDR3 protein. The sample records tens of thousands of distinct CDR3 sequences, approximately 13% being singletons. The specimen comprised whole blood, sampled in connection with sensitization to the hapten diphenylcyclopropenone (DPC). The origin of the receptors is a woman between 50 and 59 years old with alopecia areata. Some clones in this sample may be carry-over from other donors' samples. Both conserved end residues are trimmed from each CDR3. A D gene is named only where the DNA matches it firmly.

D gene	V gene	CDR3 protein
TRBD2	TRBV7-9	ASSLAGALETQY
-	TRBV7-2	ASSLGSGTDTQY
-	TRBV29-1	SVRIETQY
TRBD2	TRBV6-6	ASSSPRGDGSWTDTQY
-	TRBV5-5	ASSLARADTGELF
TRBD2	TRBV6-5	ASSRASGNYEQF
TRBD2	TRBV12-5	ASGLREVYNEQF
TRBD1	TRBV29-1	SVGQGGMETQY
TRBD2	TRBV3-1	ASSLDTSGPYEQY
TRBD1	TRBV2	ASSEAPTGGHETQY
TRBD2	TRBV20-1	SAALLAGVISYEQY
-	TRBV5-4	ASSLESSRAYEQY
TRBD2	TRBV5-1	ASSSARRSGGNEQF
-	TRBV29-1	SVEAGIPDTQY
-	TRBV18	ASSFAPDKGGGYT
-	TRBV19	ASSMYSGRNQPQH
-	TRBV29-1	SVEGVKGETQY
TRBD1	TRBV3-1	ASSQLGQGASEAF
-	TRBV28	AYMIPPNTQY
-	TRBV20-1	SARLQARNIQY
-	TRBV7-9	ASSLVEHQPQH
TRBD1	TRBV20-1	SALGTGLFSLTDTQY
-	TRBV29-1	SGIRGGTEAF
-	TRBV27	ASSVGGFGTDTQY
TRBD2	TRBV12-3/TRBV12-4	ASSIAGEGGEQF
-	TRBV11-2	ASSPWGTGNEQF
-	TRBV12-3/TRBV12-4	ASSFITYGYT